Below are 14 T cell receptor beta chains sequenced from a single sample in a study of beta chain features in type 1 diabetes. Broader study findings: TCRB CDR3s from Type 1 diabetes patients were moderately but significantly shorter in all four CD4+ subsets.

Investigators reverse transcribed all isolated RNA, so they sequenced expressed TCRB transcripts. The repertoire was sequenced with immunoSEQ multiplex PCR; TCRdb's copy has only in-frame clones and lacks some. The repertoire holds roughly 340,000 clones, with approximately 12% as singletons. No antigens are known for them. The specimen sequenced was naive CD4+ T cells from blood. The receptors were gathered from a woman younger than 35 with type 1 diabetes.

The chain employs TRBV4-3 and TRBJ2-3, with 11 positions matching TRBD2. J was trimmed by 0 bases and V by 2 bases; bases with no gene match: 4. The CDR3 consists of 17 residues. Germline CDR1 is LGHNA and CDR2 is YSLEER. This CDR3 is CASSQYGLAGSTDTQYF. In DNA form, the CDR3 reads TGCGCCAGCAGCCAATACGGACTAGCGGGCAGCACAGATACGCAGTATTTT.

Notes on this clone: Distinct nucleotide sequences in the sample also encode this CDR3. This chain connects TRBV6-5 to TRBJ1-2; 9 bases map to TRBD1. Germline V gene lookup returns CDR1 MNHEY and CDR2 SVGAGI. Trimming removed 6 bases from V and 6 bases from J; junction bases left unmatched: 5. The CDR3 contains 13 residues. The CDR3 DNA reads as TGTGCCAGCAGGGTCGGACAGGGGCATGGCTACACCTTC. Residues: CASRVGQGHGYTF.

This clone was seen only a few times. The chain couples TRBV2 to TRBJ2-2; D gene uncertain. Germline CDR1 reads SNHLY; CDR2 reads FYNNEI. The ends were cut back, 4 bases at V and 1 base at J, with 10 bases in the middle. This CDR3 spans 15 amino acids. The CDR3 sequence is CASSVVPRNTGELFF. DNA of the CDR3: TGTGCCAGCAGTGTAGTACCCCGGAACACCGGGGAGCTGTTTTTT.

This rearrangement joins TRBV5-1 to TRBJ1-1, with D tentatively TRBD1 (5 bases). Trimming pared 4 bases from V and 1 base from J, leaving 8 bases between. Germline-derived CDR1 and CDR2 are SGHRS and YFSETQ. This CDR3 has 13 amino acids. CDR3 amino acids: CASSVQGNTEAFF. In nucleotides, the CDR3 is TGCGCCAGCAGCGTTCAGGGGAACACTGAAGCTTTCTTT.

The chain links TRBV19 to TRBJ2-2; TRBD2 is a possible D gene (5 bases). Trimming shortened V by 5 bases and J by 4 bases, and 17 bases separated the two germline ends. This CDR3 has 16 residues. Germline V gives CDR1 LNHDA, CDR2 SQIVND (reference sequence). Here the CDR3 DNA reads TGTGCCAGTAGTGTGGACTGGACTCCCACCACCGGGGAGCTGTTTTTT. Translated, it gives CASSVDWTPTTGELFF.

The V call is TRBV11-3, the J call TRBJ1-2; unclear D gene. The V gene lost 5 bases and the J gene lost 4 bases, with 8 bases spanning the gap. Germline-derived CDR1 and CDR2 are SGHNT and YENEEA. The CDR3 is 12 amino acids. The CDR3 is CASSGGIYGYTF. The CDR3 DNA reads TGTGCCAGCAGCGGAGGGATCTATGGCTACACCTTC.

The rearrangement joins TRBV2 to TRBJ2-2; 15 positions agree with TRBD2. In germline, CDR1 is SNHLY, CDR2 FYNNEI. The CDR3 runs to 17 residues. Trimming cost V 7 bases and J 7 bases; bases outside gene matches: 10. CDR3 nucleotide sequence: TGTGCCAGCAAACCAGTAGGACTAGCGGGAGGGGACGGGGAGCTGTTTTTT. Its protein product is CASKPVGLAGGDGELFF.

V usage is TRBV7-2 and J usage is TRBJ2-3; D is possibly TRBD2 (6 bases). This CDR3 is 16 amino acids long. The V gene lost 4 bases and the J gene lost 0 bases, with 14 bases spanning the gap. CDR1 SGHTA and CDR2 FQGNSA come from the germline V gene. The CDR3 loop is CASSWRLATSTDTQYF. CDR3 DNA sequence: TGTGCCAGCAGCTGGAGGCTAGCGACTAGCACAGATACGCAGTATTTT.

V is TRBV7-9 and J is TRBJ2-5; 13 bases agree with TRBD2. This CDR3 is built from 16 residues. The V and J ends lost 4 bases and 5 bases, in that order; junction bases with no gene match: 7. Germline CDR1 SEHNR, CDR2 FQNEAQ (reference sequence). CDR3 sequence (DNA): TGTGCCAGCAGCTCAGGGGGACTAGCGGGATTGGAGACCCAGTACTTC. This gives the protein CASSSGGLAGLETQYF.

The chain is built from TRBV20-1 and TRBJ2-2, with D unresolved. V was pared by 6 bases and J by 1 base, with 3 bases between. Germline CDR1 DFQATT, CDR2 SNEGSKA (reference sequence). This CDR3 comprises 11 residues. The CDR3 spells CSARNTGELFF. The CDR3 region has the DNA TGCAGTGCGCGGAACACCGGGGAGCTGTTTTTT.

The rearrangement links TRBV11-3 to TRBJ2-5; TRBD2 matches 9 bases. The CDR3 extends over 14 amino acids. CDR1 and CDR2 (germline): SGHNT, YENEEA. V shed 6 bases, J shed 5 bases, and the junction held 7 bases outside the gene matches. The CDR3 DNA reads TGTGCCAGCAGTAAAGCGGGAGGACGTGAGACCCAGTACTTC. It translates to CASSKAGGRETQYF.

This clone has more than one count but fewer than ten. The CDR3 sequence is CASSGRLAGEDTQYF. The CDR3, as DNA: TGTGCCAGCAGCGGTCGACTAGCGGGAGAGGATACGCAGTATTTT. The genes are TRBV9 and TRBJ2-3; 12 bases line up with TRBD2. The CDR3 has 15 residues. With V trimmed by 3 bases and J by 6 bases, 5 bases remained unmatched. CDR1 is SGDLS, CDR2 YYNGEE, per germline.

The chain is built from TRBV5-4 and TRBJ2-3; 13 nucleotides line up with TRBD2. The CDR3 contains 17 residues. The germline V gene encodes CDR1 SGHNT and CDR2 YYREEE (reference sequence). With V trimmed by 0 bases and J by 4 bases, 5 bases remained unmatched. The chain's CDR3 is CASSLGGTSGIADTQYF. DNA for the CDR3: TGTGCCAGCAGCTTGGGGGGGACTAGCGGGATCGCAGATACGCAGTATTTT. Variable domain in full (rest from reference TRBV5-4 and TRBJ2-3): ETGVTQSPTHLIKTRGQQVTLRCSSQSGHNTVSWYQQALGQGPQFIFQYYREEENGRGNFPPRFSGLQFPNYSSELNVNALELDDSALYLCASSLGGTSGIADTQYFGPGTRLTVL.

The J gene is TRBJ2-5, the V gene TRBV7-3; 8 bases match TRBD2. CDR3 length: 12 amino acids. V dropped 5 bases and J dropped 8; count of bases not matched to a gene: 4. Germline assignment: CDR1 SGHTA and CDR2 FQGTGA. The CDR3 loop reads CASSLAGGTQYF. CDR3 coding DNA: TGTGCCAGCAGCCTGGCGGGAGGAACCCAGTACTTC.